This T cell receptor (beta chain) appears in the sequencing data of a study of shared clonotypes between healthy human individuals. Overall study findings and caveats: Incomplete sequencing of sorted subsets was indicated by rarefaction despite large depth.

In the case of this clone: Its cognate antigen is unknown.

Sorted-subset replicate PCR reactions were performed with 150 to 200 ng DNA, corresponding to 30,000 to 35,000 T cell genomes. This table comes from immunoSEQ multiplex PCR, and its TCRdb copy is limited to in-frame clones, with some not included. The data hold 1,400,000 or so clones, with approximately 98.5% observed a single time. The junction had 12 bases not matched to a gene; V was cut back by 4 bases and J by 3 bases. Germline V gene sequence: CDR1 KGHSH, CDR2 LQKENI. The CDR3 runs 16 residues. The material sequenced was naive CD4+ T cells sorted from blood. Subset: CD45RA+ positively selected. The sequence was collected from a man aged 25-45 years in good health. The chain combines TRBV18 with TRBJ2-7, with TRBD2 matching over 7 bases. This chain's CDR3 is CASSLPAKPGGYEQYF. CDR3 DNA: TGTGCCAGCTCACTACCAGCTAAACCGGGGGGCTACGAGCAGTACTTC.